One TCR beta chain is described in this entry. Its cognate antigen is unknown. TCRdb reprocessed the 5' RACE reads with MiXCR, giving one entry per CDR3 protein. The sample has more than 600,000 distinct CDR3 sequences, around a sixth seen once. Germline CDR1 reads WSHSY; CDR2 reads SAAADI. Trimming removed 0 bases from V and 7 bases from J, with 4 bases in between. This CDR3 has 11 residues. This entry belongs to a study of identical twins. General study findings and limits: Fewer insertions marked abundant cord blood beta clonotypes; young adult naive trended weakly, memory not at all. Within monozygotic twins, out-of-frame TCR alpha sharing was underestimated by the models.

Another study also made use of these data, one on T cells expressing NK-cell markers.

Sample: PBMCs. The source is a woman under 30 in good health. The J gene is TRBJ2-7, the V gene TRBV10-2, with D hard to call. The CDR3 here is CASSESGEQYF. The CDR3 DNA reads TGCGCCAGCAGTGAGTCGGGGGAGCAGTACTTC.